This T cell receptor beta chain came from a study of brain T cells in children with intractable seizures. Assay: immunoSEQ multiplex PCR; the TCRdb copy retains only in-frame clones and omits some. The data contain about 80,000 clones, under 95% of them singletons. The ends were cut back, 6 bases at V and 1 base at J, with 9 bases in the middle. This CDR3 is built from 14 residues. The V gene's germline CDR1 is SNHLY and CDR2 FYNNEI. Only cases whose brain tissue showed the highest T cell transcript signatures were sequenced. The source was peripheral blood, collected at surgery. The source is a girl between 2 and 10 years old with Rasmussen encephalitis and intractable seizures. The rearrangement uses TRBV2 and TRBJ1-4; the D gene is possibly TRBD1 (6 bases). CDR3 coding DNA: TGTGCCAGCAGATTACAGGGAACTAATGAAAAACTGTTTTTT. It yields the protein CASRLQGTNEKLFF.